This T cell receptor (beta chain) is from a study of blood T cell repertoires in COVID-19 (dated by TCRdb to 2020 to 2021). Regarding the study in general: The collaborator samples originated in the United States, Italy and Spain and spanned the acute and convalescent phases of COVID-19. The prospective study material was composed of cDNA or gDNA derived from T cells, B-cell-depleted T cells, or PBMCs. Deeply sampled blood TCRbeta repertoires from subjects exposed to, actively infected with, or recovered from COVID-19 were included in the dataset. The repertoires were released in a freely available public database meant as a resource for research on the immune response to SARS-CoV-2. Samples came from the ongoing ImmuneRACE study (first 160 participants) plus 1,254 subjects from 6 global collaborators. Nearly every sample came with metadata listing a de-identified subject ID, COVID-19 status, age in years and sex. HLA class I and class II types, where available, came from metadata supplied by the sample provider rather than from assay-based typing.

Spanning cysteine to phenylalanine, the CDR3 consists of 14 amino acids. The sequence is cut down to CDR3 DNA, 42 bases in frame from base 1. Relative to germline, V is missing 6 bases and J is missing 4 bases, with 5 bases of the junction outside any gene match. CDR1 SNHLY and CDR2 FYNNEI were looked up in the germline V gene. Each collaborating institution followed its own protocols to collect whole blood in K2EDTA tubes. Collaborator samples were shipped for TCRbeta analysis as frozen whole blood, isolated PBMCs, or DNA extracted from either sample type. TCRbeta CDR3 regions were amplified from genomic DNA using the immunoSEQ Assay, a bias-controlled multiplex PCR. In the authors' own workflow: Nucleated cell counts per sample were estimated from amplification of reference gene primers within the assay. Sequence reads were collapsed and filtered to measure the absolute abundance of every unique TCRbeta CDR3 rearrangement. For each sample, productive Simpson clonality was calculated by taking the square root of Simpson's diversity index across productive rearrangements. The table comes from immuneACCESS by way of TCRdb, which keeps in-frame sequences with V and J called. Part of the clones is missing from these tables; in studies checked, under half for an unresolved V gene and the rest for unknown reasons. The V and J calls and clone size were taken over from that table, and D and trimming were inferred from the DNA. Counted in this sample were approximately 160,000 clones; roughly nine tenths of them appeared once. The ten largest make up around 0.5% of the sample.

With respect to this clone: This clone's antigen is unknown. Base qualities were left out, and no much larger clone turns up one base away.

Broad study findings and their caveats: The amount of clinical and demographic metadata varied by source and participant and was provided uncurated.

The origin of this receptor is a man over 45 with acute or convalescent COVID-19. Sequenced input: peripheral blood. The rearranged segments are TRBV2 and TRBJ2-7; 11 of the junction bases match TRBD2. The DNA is TGTGCCAGCAGGGTAGCGGGAGGGCGGTACGAGCAGTACTTC. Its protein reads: CASRVAGGRYEQYF.